The rows below give T cell receptor beta chains drawn from one sample of a study of metastatic and nonmetastatic thyroid tumors. TCRdb re-clonotyped the PCR reads via MiXCR. This table holds over 45,000 clones, approximately 20% found once. The sequencing sample was made of blood. Every receptor here comes from a male donor with papillary thyroid cancer or a benign thyroid nodule (not recorded which). Some clones in this sample may be carry-over from other donors' samples. Each CDR3 is given with its conserved first and last residue. Each record gives: J gene, clone size, V gene, D gene, CDR3 DNA, CDR3 protein. D genes are given only for firm matches. Clone sizes are given selectively: once, few, many, or a class where the clone is expanded.

J: TRBJ1-1; size: medium-sized; V: TRBV5-1; D: -; DNA: TGCGCCAGCAGCTTGGGGCAAGTAGGCACTGAAGCTTTCTTT; CDR3: CASSLGQVGTEAFF
J: TRBJ1-2; size: many; V: TRBV2; D: -; DNA: TGTGCCAGCAGTGAGGACGGGGGGGGCTATGGCTACACCTTC; CDR3: CASSEDGGGYGYTF
J: TRBJ2-3; size: many; V: TRBV4-1; D: TRBD2; DNA: TGCGCCAGCAGCCGACTACTAGCGGGGGGGCAAGATACGCAGTATTTT; CDR3: CASSRLLAGGQDTQYF
J: TRBJ1-1; size: many; V: TRBV6-5; D: -; DNA: TGTGCCAGCAGTTACTCCGATACCCCGACACAAAACACTGAAGCTTTCTTT; CDR3: CASSYSDTPTQNTEAFF
J: TRBJ2-5; size: -; V: TRBV28; D: -; DNA: TGTGCCAGCAGTTTGTCAGGGCGAGAGACCCAGTACTTC; CDR3: CASSLSGRETQYF
J: TRBJ2-1; size: -; V: TRBV6-1; D: -; DNA: TGTGCCACCAGAGTTACAGGTCTCAATGAGCAGTTCTTC; CDR3: CATRVTGLNEQFF
J: TRBJ1-4; size: many; V: TRBV5-8; D: -; DNA: TGTGCCAGCAGCTTGGCAGTCCGGGAAAAACTGTTTTTT; CDR3: CASSLAVREKLFF
J: TRBJ2-2; size: few; V: TRBV6-1; D: TRBD2; DNA: TGTGCCAGCAGCGCCCCGATCGGGAGGTCCACCGGGGAGCTGTTTTTT; CDR3: CASSAPIGRSTGELFF
J: TRBJ2-4; size: -; V: TRBV6-4; D: -; DNA: TGTGCCAGTAGTGACTCGACCTGGTGGGCCAAAAACATTCAGTACTTC; CDR3: CASSDSTWWAKNIQYF
J: TRBJ2-7; size: -; V: TRBV11-2; D: -; DNA: TGTGCCAGCAGCTTAGATGGGGGATACGAGCAGTACTTC; CDR3: CASSLDGGYEQYF
J: TRBJ2-2; size: -; V: TRBV10-3; D: -; DNA: TGTGCCATCAGTTTGGGGAAGGCCACCGGGGAGCTGTTTTTT; CDR3: CAISLGKATGELFF
J: TRBJ2-1; size: many; V: TRBV7-3; D: TRBD2; DNA: TGTGCCAGCAGCTATGTTGGCGGGGGGGAGTTTGAGCAGTTCTTC; CDR3: CASSYVGGGEFEQFF
J: TRBJ2-1; size: many; V: TRBV27; D: -; DNA: TGTGCCAGCAGTTTAGTAGGGGGTCCCTACAATGAGCAGTTCTTC; CDR3: CASSLVGGPYNEQFF
J: TRBJ2-4; size: few; V: TRBV19; D: -; DNA: TGTGCCAGTAGTATGGAACACCCGAGGGACAAAAACATTCAGTACTTC; CDR3: CASSMEHPRDKNIQYF
J: TRBJ2-3; size: -; V: TRBV11-3; D: TRBD2; DNA: TGTGCCAGCAGCTTAGATAGCGGGAGCACAGATACGCAGTATTTT; CDR3: CASSLDSGSTDTQYF
J: TRBJ2-1; size: many; V: TRBV27; D: -; DNA: TGTGCCAGCAGTTTATCTGGAAACAATGAGCAGTTCTTC; CDR3: CASSLSGNNEQFF
J: TRBJ2-3; size: many; V: TRBV20-1; D: TRBD2; DNA: TGCAGTGCTGCTGGACTAGCGGGAGGGTTAGATACGCAGTATTTT; CDR3: CSAAGLAGGLDTQYF
J: TRBJ2-7; size: -; V: TRBV27; D: TRBD2; DNA: TGTGCCAGCAGTCCACTCCCCGGTGGGACTAGCGGGAGGGACGAGCAGTACTTC; CDR3: CASSPLPGGTSGRDEQYF
J: TRBJ2-7; size: medium-sized; V: TRBV11-2; D: -; DNA: TGTGCCAGCAGCTTAGATCAAGGCAGGAGAGGCGAGCAGTACTTC; CDR3: CASSLDQGRRGEQYF
J: TRBJ2-7; size: -; V: TRBV6-1; D: -; DNA: TGTGCCAGCAGCGGCGGGAAGGGGGCTTTTTACGAGCAGTACTTC; CDR3: CASSGGKGAFYEQYF
J: TRBJ2-1; size: many; V: TRBV7-9; D: -; DNA: TGTGCCAGCAGCTTAGGGGGGGACACCTACAATGAGCAGTTCTTC; CDR3: CASSLGGDTYNEQFF
J: TRBJ1-6; size: few; V: TRBV14; D: -; DNA: TGTGCCAGCAGCCAAGATCCGCGTTCACCCCTCCACTTT; CDR3: CASSQDPRSPLHF
J: TRBJ2-3; size: many; V: TRBV2; D: TRBD1; DNA: TGTGCCAGCAGTTTAAGACAGGGGGCAGCAGATACGCAGTATTTT; CDR3: CASSLRQGAADTQYF
J: TRBJ2-7; size: -; V: TRBV28; D: TRBD2; DNA: TGTGCCAGCAGTGCCCTTAGTAGCGGGAGCGAGCAGTACTTC; CDR3: CASSALSSGSEQYF
J: TRBJ1-1; size: many; V: TRBV11-1; D: TRBD1; DNA: TGTGCCAGCAGCTTAGTGAGGGCAGGGGGCAAGTGGATCACTGAAGCTTTCTTT; CDR3: CASSLVRAGGKWITEAFF
J: TRBJ1-6; size: -; V: TRBV9; D: -; DNA: TGTGCCAGCAGCGTAGCTGACGTCAACGTTTCACCCCTCCACTTT; CDR3: CASSVADVNVSPLHF
J: TRBJ2-3; size: -; V: TRBV6-2/TRBV6-3; D: -; DNA: TGTGCCAGCAGTTACTCAGCGGCCCCCTCGGATACGCAGTATTTT; CDR3: CASSYSAAPSDTQYF
J: TRBJ2-7; size: many; V: TRBV20-1; D: -; DNA: TGCAGTGCGGGAGACAAAAGGAGCTCCTACGAGCAGTACTTC; CDR3: CSAGDKRSSYEQYF
J: TRBJ2-6; size: -; V: TRBV19; D: -; DNA: TGTGCCGGCAGTGCTGGGGCCAACGTCCTGACTTTC; CDR3: CAGSAGANVLTF
J: TRBJ1-1; size: -; V: TRBV7-9; D: -; DNA: TGTGCCAACAGCCGTGACAGCGGGAACACTGAAGCTTCCTTT; CDR3: CANSRDSGNTEASF
J: TRBJ1-5; size: -; V: TRBV5-1; D: -; DNA: TGCGCCAGCAGCTTGGGAGGGTTAAGTTTTCAGCCCCAGCATTTT; CDR3: CASSLGGLSFQPQHF
J: TRBJ2-3; size: -; V: TRBV7-9; D: -; DNA: TGTGCCAGCAGCCCTTCCCCAGATACGCAGTATTTT; CDR3: CASSPSPDTQYF
J: TRBJ1-2; size: many; V: TRBV30; D: TRBD1; DNA: TGTGCCTGGTACCCCTCCGGGACAGGGAACTATGGCTACACCTTC; CDR3: CAWYPSGTGNYGYTF
J: TRBJ2-1; size: many; V: TRBV19; D: -; DNA: TGTGCCAGTAGTATCCTATCCTCCTACAATGAGCAGTTCTTC; CDR3: CASSILSSYNEQFF
J: TRBJ1-3; size: -; V: TRBV5-1; D: -; DNA: TGCGCCAGCAGCTTGGGTGCAGGGGCTGGAAACACCATATATTTT; CDR3: CASSLGAGAGNTIYF
J: TRBJ1-6; size: -; V: TRBV20-1; D: -; DNA: TGCAGTGCTAGCCGCTCCGGACAGAACTATAATTCACCCCTCCACTTT; CDR3: CSASRSGQNYNSPLHF
J: TRBJ2-3; size: many; V: TRBV13; D: -; DNA: TGTGCCAGCAGAGGAGGGGAACAGGCTGGGAACACAGATACGCAGTATTTT; CDR3: CASRGGEQAGNTDTQYF
J: TRBJ1-2; size: many; V: TRBV6-1; D: TRBD1; DNA: TGTGCCAGCAGTGATCAGGGGGGAGGCAGTGGCTACACCTTC; CDR3: CASSDQGGGSGYTF
J: TRBJ2-3; size: -; V: TRBV20-1; D: TRBD2; DNA: TGCAGTGCTAAGACTAGCGGGGGGACGACCTTCACAGATACGCAGTATTTT; CDR3: CSAKTSGGTTFTDTQYF
J: TRBJ2-2; size: -; V: TRBV5-1; D: TRBD2; DNA: TGCGCCAGCAGCAACCTAGCGGGGGCCTCTCAAGGCACCGGGGAGCTGTTTTTT; CDR3: CASSNLAGASQGTGELFF
J: TRBJ2-3; size: many; V: TRBV7-3; D: -; DNA: TGTGCCAGCAGCTTAAGCTGGGTGGGCACAGATACGCAGTATTTT; CDR3: CASSLSWVGTDTQYF
J: TRBJ2-1; size: many; V: TRBV5-6; D: -; DNA: TGTGCCAGCAGCTTGCGTCACAGCTACAATGAGCAGTTCTTC; CDR3: CASSLRHSYNEQFF
J: TRBJ1-1; size: many; V: TRBV18; D: -; DNA: TGTGCCAGCTCTCCTAATTTGGGGGGGCAGGGCACTGAAGCTTTCTTT; CDR3: CASSPNLGGQGTEAFF
J: TRBJ1-5; size: many; V: TRBV2; D: -; DNA: TGTGCCAGCAGTGAAATCGGGGGGCCCCAGCATTTT; CDR3: CASSEIGGPQHF
J: TRBJ1-2; size: -; V: TRBV11-2; D: TRBD1; DNA: TGTGCCAGCAGCTTAGGATGGACAGGACTAAAGCCATATGGCTACACCTTC; CDR3: CASSLGWTGLKPYGYTF
J: TRBJ1-1; size: few; V: TRBV12-3/TRBV12-4; D: -; DNA: TGTGCCAGCAGTTTATCGGGGGGCGCTTCTGAAGCTTTCTTT; CDR3: CASSLSGGASEAFF
J: TRBJ2-2; size: many; V: TRBV9; D: TRBD2; DNA: TGTGCCAGCAGCGTAGCTTGGATAGCGGGAGGTGCCGGGGAGCTGTTTTTT; CDR3: CASSVAWIAGGAGELFF
J: TRBJ1-1; size: many; V: TRBV7-9; D: -; DNA: TGTGCCAGCAGCTTAGATACAGGGATGAACACTGAAGCTTTCTTT; CDR3: CASSLDTGMNTEAFF
J: TRBJ2-7; size: few; V: TRBV13; D: TRBD1; DNA: TGTGCCAGCAGCTTACGAGACAGGGCCTACGAGCAGTACTTC; CDR3: CASSLRDRAYEQYF
J: TRBJ2-7; size: many; V: TRBV3-1; D: TRBD1; DNA: TGTGCCAGCAGCCAGCAGGGGGCCTCCTACGAGCAGTACTTC; CDR3: CASSQQGASYEQYF
J: TRBJ2-7; size: -; V: TRBV4-1; D: TRBD1; DNA: TGCGCCAGCAGCCAAGACGGGACAGGGGTGTACGAGCAGTACTTC; CDR3: CASSQDGTGVYEQYF